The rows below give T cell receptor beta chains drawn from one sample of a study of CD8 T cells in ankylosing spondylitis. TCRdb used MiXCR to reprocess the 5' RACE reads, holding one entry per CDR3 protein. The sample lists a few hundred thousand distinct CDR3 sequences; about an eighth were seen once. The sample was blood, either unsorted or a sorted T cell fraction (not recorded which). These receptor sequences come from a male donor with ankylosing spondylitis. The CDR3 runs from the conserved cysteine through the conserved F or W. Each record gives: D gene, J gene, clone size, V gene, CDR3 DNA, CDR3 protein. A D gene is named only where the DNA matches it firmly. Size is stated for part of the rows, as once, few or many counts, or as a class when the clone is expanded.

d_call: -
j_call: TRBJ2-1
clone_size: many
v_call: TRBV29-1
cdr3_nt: TGCAGCGTTGACCGGGGGGCGTCTGAGTGGACATCCCGCAAGGAGCAGTTCTTC
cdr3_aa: CSVDRGASEWTSRKEQFF

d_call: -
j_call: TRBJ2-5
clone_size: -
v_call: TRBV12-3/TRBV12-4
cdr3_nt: TGTGCCAGCAGCCCCCTCCATGCCCAAGAGACCCAGTACTTC
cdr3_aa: CASSPLHAQETQYF

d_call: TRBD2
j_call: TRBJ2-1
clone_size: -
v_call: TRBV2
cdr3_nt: TGTGCCAGCAGTTACTCTCGGACTAGCGGTGAGCAGTTCTTC
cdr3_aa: CASSYSRTSGEQFF

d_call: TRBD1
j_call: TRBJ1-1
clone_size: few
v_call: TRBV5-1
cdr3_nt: TGCGCCAGCAGCTTGGGGACAGGAATTGTCACTGAAGCTTTCTTT
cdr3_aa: CASSLGTGIVTEAFF

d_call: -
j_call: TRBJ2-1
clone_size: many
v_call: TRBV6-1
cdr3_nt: TGTGCCAGCGGGTGGAGTAGTCCAAAGGGTAATGAGCAGTTCTTC
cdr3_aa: CASGWSSPKGNEQFF

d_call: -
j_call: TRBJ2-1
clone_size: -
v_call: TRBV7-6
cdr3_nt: TGTGCCAGCAGCTTGGGTCAGACACCCAACTTCAATGAGCAGTTCTTC
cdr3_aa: CASSLGQTPNFNEQFF

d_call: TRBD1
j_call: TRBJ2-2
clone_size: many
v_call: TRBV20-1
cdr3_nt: TGCAGTGCTGGGCGGACAGGGGATTACGGGGAGCTGTTTTTT
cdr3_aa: CSAGRTGDYGELFF

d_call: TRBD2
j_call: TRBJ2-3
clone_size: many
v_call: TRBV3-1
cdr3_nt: TGTGCCAGCAGCCAAGAAGGGACTAGCGGGGATACGCAGTATTTT
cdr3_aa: CASSQEGTSGDTQYF

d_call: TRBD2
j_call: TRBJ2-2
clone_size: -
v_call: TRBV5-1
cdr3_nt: TGCGCCAGCAGCTTCCGGGAGGCGCGGGGGACCGGGGAGCTGTTTTTT
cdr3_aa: CASSFREARGTGELFF

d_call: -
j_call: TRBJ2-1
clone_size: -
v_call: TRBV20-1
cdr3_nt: TGCAGTGCTAGGGCGTTGGGGGAAGAAGGTGAGCAGTTCTTC
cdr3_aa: CSARALGEEGEQFF